This TCR beta chain was sequenced for a study of Tregs in tolerant kidney transplant recipients. To note about this clone: What it recognizes is unknown.

Deletions cut 2 bases from V and 4 bases from J, with 20 bases between. The CDR3 totals 17 residues. CDR1 SGHAT and CDR2 FQNNGV come from the germline V gene. Recipients received nonmyeloablative bone marrow transplants from related graft donors, with transient mixed chimerism. Thawed PBMCs were FACS-sorted into unstimulated CD4+CD25+CD127- regulatory T cells, CD4+CD25- non-regulatory cells, CD4 and CD8 cells. Study findings and constraints: Tolerant patients' donor-specific Tregs expanded beyond overall Tregs, suggesting antigen-driven growth. Nucleotide sequences could not be compared across some patients' samples due to primer changes. This study did not directly address biological reproducibility.

Profiling relied on immunoSEQ multiplex PCR, and the TCRdb table lists in-frame clones only, not all of them. The top ten clones hold about a sixth of a sample with about 50,000 clones, roughly nine tenths of them seen once. The sample was CD8+ T cells from blood (PBMCs), taken 12 months after the transplant. The sequence came from a human patient who received a combined kidney and bone marrow transplant. A subset of T cells may come from the graft donor. The chain couples TRBV11-2 to TRBJ2-5; D is perhaps TRBD1 (6 bases). CDR3 sequence (DNA): TGTGCCAGCAGCTTATTTACAGGGACCTATCTTGGAGAGACCCAGTACTTC. Its translation is CASSLFTGTYLGETQYF.